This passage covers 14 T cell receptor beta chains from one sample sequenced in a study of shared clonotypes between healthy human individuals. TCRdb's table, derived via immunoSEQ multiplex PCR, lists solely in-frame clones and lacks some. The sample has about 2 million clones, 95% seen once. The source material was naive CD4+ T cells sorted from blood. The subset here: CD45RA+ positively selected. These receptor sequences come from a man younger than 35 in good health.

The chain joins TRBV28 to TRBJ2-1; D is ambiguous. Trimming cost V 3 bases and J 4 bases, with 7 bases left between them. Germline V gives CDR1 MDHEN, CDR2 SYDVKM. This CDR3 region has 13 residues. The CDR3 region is CASSFRQYNEQFF. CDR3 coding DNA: TGTGCCAGCAGTTTTCGACAATACAATGAGCAGTTCTTC.

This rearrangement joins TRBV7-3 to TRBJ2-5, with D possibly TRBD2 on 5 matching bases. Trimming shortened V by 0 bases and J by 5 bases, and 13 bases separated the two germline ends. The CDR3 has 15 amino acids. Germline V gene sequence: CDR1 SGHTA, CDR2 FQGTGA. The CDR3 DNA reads TGTGCCAGCAGCTTAACGAGGGATCGAGGCGAGACCCAGTACTTC. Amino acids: CASSLTRDRGETQYF.

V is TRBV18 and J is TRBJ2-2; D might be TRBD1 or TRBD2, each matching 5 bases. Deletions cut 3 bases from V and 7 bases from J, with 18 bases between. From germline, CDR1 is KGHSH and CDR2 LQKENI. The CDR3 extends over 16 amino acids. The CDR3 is CASSPISGTLGGELFF. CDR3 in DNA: TGTGCCAGCTCACCTATCTCGGGGACCCTCGGCGGGGAGCTGTTTTTT.

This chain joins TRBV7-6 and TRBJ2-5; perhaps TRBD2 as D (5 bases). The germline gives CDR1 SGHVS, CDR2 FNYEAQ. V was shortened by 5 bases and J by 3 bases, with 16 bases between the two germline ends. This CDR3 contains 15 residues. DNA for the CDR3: TGTGCCAGCAGCCACCCTCGAAGCGGAGAAGAGACCCAGTACTTC. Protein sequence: CASSHPRSGEETQYF.

CDR3 nucleotide sequence: TGTGCCAGCAGCTCCCCGGGGGCCACAAGGGCCGGGGAGCTGTTTTTT. Translating gives CASSSPGATRAGELFF. V gene TRBV11-1 combines with J gene TRBJ2-2; D might be TRBD1 or TRBD2, each matching 6 bases. CDR1 SGHAT and CDR2 FQDESV come from the germline V gene (reference sequence). V lost 4 bases, J lost 6 bases, and 18 bases lay in between. This CDR3 is built from 16 residues. The full variable domain, with the rest looked up from reference TRBV11-1 and TRBJ2-2, is EAEVAQSPRYKITEKSQAVAFWCDPISGHATLYWYRQILGQGPELLVQFQDESVVDDSQLPKDRFSAERLKGVDSTLKIQPAELGDSAMYLCASSSPGATRAGELFFGEGSRLTVL.

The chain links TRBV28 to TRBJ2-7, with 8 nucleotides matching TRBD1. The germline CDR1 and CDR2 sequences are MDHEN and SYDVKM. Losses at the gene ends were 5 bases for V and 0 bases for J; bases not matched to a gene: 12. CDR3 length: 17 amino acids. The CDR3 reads CASSLPSDRVSSYEQYF. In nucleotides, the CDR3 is TGTGCCAGCAGTCTTCCTTCGGACAGGGTGAGCTCCTACGAGCAGTACTTC.

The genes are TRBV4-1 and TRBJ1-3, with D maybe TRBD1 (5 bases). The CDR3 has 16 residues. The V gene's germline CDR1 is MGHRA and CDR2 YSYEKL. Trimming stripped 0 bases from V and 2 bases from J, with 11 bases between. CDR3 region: CASSQDGQGAGNTIYF. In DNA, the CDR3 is TGCGCCAGCAGCCAAGACGGACAAGGGGCTGGAAACACCATATATTTT.

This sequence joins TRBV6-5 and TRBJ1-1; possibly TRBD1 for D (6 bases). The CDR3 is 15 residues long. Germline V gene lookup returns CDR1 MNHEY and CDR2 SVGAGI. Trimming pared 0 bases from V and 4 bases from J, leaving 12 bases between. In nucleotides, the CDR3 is TGTGCCAGCAGTTACTCGAATACAGGGACCACTGAAGCTTTCTTT. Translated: CASSYSNTGTTEAFF.

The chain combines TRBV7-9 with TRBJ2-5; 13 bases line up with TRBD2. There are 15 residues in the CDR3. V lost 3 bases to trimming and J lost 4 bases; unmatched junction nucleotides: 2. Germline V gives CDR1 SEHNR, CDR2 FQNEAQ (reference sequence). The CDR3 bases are TGTGCCAGCAGCTTGGGACTAGCGGGAAGAGAGACCCAGTACTTC. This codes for CASSLGLAGRETQYF.

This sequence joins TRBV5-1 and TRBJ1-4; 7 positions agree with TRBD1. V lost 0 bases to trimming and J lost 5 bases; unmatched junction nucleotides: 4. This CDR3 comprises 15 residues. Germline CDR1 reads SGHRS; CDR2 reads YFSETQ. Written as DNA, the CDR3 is TGCGCCAGCAGCTTGGACGCAGGGGGGAATGAAAAACTGTTTTTT. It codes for CASSLDAGGNEKLFF.

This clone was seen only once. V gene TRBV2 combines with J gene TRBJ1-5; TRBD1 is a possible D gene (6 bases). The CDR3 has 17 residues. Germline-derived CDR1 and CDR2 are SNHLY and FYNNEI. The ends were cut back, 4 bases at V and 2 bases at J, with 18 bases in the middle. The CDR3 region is CASSGSRGSIGNQPQHF. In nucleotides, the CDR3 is TGTGCCAGCAGTGGTTCTAGGGGGTCTATAGGCAATCAGCCCCAGCATTTT.

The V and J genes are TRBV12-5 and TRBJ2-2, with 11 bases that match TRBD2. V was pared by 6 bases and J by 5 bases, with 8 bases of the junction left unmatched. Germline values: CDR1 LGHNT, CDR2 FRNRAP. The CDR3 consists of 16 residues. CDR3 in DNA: TGTGCTAGTGGAAGGGTACTAGCGGGAGATACCGGGGAGCTGTTTTTT. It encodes CASGRVLAGDTGELFF.

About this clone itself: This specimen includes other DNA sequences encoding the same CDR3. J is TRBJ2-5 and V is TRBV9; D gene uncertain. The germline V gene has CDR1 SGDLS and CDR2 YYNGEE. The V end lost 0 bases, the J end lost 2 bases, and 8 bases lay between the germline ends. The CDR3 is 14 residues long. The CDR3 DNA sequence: TGTGCCAGCAGCGTAGCGGGCCTTCAAGAGACCCAGTACTTC. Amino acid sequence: CASSVAGLQETQYF.

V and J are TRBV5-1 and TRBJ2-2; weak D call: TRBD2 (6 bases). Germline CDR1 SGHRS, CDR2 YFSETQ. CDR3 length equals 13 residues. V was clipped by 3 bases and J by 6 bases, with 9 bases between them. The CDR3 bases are TGCGCCAGCAGCTGGACTACCGCCGGGGAGCTGTTTTTT. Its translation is CASSWTTAGELFF.